The rows below give T cell receptor beta chains drawn from one sample of a study of graft-versus-host responses after intestinal transplantation. Antigens for these TCRs are unknown. Produced via immunoSEQ multiplex PCR; TCRdb's table is partial and in-frame only. The sample holds roughly 30,000 clones, roughly 80% seen once. The sequencing used unstimulated CD8+ T cells sorted from spleen or lymph node cells, collected before intestinal transplant. These receptors all come from a human donor who received an intestinal transplant. Both conserved end residues are part of each CDR3. The D gene is left open where the match is weak. Expanded clones get a size class; other rows say once, few or many, or leave the size out.

J | size | D | V | DNA | CDR3
TRBJ2-2 | - | TRBD1 | TRBV6-4 | TGTGCCAGCAGTGACTCGGGGGACAGCAACACCGGGGAGCTGTTTTTT | CASSDSGDSNTGELFF
TRBJ1-2 | - | TRBD1 | TRBV5-6 | TGTGCCAGCAGCCCAGGGGGTAGCGACATTGGCTACACCTTC | CASSPGGSDIGYTF
TRBJ2-7 | - | TRBD1 | TRBV27 | TGTGCCAGCAGGCCACCGGGACAGGGGTACTACGAGCAGTACTTC | CASRPPGQGYYEQYF
TRBJ1-1 | - | - | TRBV7-3 | TGTGCCAGCAGCTTCACCGGGGGAACTGAAGCTTTCTTT | CASSFTGGTEAFF
TRBJ1-1 | - | - | TRBV7-6 | TGTGCCAGCAGCCCGAAACAGCAAGGGGCGGTAAACACTGAAGCTTTCTTT | CASSPKQQGAVNTEAFF
TRBJ2-7 | - | TRBD2 | TRBV29-1 | TGCAGCGTTGGAGGAGGACTAGCGGCCTCTCTTCCCTACGAGCAGTACTTC | CSVGGGLAASLPYEQYF
TRBJ2-5 | - | TRBD1 | TRBV6-1 | TGTGCCAGCAGTGACGGGACAGGGGTAGAGACCCAGTACTTC | CASSDGTGVETQYF
TRBJ2-7 | - | TRBD1 | TRBV5-4 | TGTGCCAGCAGCTTGGGCAGGGGGAGCTCCTACGAGCAGTACTTC | CASSLGRGSSYEQYF
TRBJ2-7 | few | - | TRBV7-9 | TGTGCCAGCAGCTCCTATACTTACGAGCAGTACTTC | CASSSYTYEQYF
TRBJ2-3 | - | - | TRBV2 | TGTGCCAGAAGCCGTAGGGGAAGCACAGATACGCAGTATTTT | CARSRRGSTDTQYF
TRBJ2-7 | - | TRBD2 | TRBV19 | TGTGCCAGTAGTACCGGGACTAGCCACGAGCAGTACTTC | CASSTGTSHEQYF
TRBJ2-7 | - | TRBD1 | TRBV30 | TGTGCCTGGAGTCACCGGACAGGGTGGCCCTACGAGCAGTACTTC | CAWSHRTGWPYEQYF
TRBJ2-7 | - | - | TRBV5-1 | TGCGCCAGCAGCTTGGTGAGTAACTACGAGCAGTACTTC | CASSLVSNYEQYF
TRBJ2-7 | - | TRBD2 | TRBV29-1 | TGCAGCGTTGAAGACGGGAGGCCCGAGCAGTACTTC | CSVEDGRPEQYF